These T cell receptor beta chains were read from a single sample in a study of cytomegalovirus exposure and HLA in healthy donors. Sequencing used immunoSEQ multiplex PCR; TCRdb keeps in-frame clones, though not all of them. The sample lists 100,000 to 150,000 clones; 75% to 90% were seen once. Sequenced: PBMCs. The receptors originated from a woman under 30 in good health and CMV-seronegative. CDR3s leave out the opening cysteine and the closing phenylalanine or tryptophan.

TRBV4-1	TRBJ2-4	ASSQGGGVETKNIQY
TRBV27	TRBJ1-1	ASSLQGYDTEAF
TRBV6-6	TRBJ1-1	ASLPGGNTEAF
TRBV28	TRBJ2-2	ASSFGGGDGELF
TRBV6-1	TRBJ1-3	ASSEAAAGNTIY
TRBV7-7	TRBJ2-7	ASSLETGLYEQY
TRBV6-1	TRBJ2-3	ASSGFPDRFTDTQY
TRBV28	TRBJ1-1	ASTSLRGLEAF
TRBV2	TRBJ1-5	ATTPWSGRGNQPQH
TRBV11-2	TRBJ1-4	ASSLGQVTTNEKLF
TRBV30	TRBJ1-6	ACVPGTRNSPLH
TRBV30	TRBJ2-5	ACTLRGGLTQETQY
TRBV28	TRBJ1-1	ASSLTEGAFTEAF
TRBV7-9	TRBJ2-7	ASSSGTGVWEQY
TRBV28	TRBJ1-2	ASSLIRLAGGSFYGYT
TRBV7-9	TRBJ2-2	ASSPDGATGFVGELF
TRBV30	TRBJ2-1	AWSIWAYNEQF
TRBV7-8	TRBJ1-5	ASSRLNQPQH
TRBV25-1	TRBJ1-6	ASSEGTKNNSPLH
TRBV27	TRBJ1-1	ASSPMGQVTEAF
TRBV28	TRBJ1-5	ASSDTGSLNQPQH
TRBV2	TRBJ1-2	ASSGLSPNYGYT